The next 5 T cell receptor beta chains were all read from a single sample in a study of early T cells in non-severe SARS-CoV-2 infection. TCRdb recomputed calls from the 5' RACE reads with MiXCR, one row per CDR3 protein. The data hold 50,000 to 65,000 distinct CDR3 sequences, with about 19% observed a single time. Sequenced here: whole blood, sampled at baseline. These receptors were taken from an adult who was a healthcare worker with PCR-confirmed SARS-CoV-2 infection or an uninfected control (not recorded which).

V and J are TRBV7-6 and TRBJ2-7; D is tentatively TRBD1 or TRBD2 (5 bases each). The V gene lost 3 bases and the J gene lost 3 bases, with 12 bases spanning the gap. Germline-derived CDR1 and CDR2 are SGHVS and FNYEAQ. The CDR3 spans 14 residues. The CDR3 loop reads CASSFRDDFYEQYF. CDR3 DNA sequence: TGTGCCAGCAGCTTCAGGGACGATTTCTACGAGCAGTACTTC.

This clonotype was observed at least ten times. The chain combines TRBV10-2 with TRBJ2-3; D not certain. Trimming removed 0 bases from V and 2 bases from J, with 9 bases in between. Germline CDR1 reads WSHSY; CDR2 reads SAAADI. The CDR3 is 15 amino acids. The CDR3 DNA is TGCGCCAGCAGTGAGTCGCCGGTTCCCACAGATACGCAGTATTTT. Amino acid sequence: CASSESPVPTDTQYF.

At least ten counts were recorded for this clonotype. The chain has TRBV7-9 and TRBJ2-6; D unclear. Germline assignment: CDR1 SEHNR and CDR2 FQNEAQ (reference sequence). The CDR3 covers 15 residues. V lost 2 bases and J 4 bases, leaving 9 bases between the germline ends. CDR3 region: CASSLTPSGANVLTF. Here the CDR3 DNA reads TGTGCCAGCAGCTTAACCCCCTCCGGGGCCAACGTCCTGACTTTC.

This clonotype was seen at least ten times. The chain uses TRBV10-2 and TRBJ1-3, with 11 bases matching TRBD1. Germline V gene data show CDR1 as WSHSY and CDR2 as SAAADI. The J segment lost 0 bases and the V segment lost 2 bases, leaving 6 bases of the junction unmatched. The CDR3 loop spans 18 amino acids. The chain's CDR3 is CASSELGDRGFSGNTIYF. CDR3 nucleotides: TGCGCCAGCAGTGAGCTTGGGGACAGGGGGTTCTCTGGAAACACCATATATTTT.

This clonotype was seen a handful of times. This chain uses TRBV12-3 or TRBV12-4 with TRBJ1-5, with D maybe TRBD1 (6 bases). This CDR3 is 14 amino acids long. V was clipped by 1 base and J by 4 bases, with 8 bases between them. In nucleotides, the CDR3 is TGTGCCAGCAGTTTAGGGACAGAAAATCAGCCCCAGCATTTT. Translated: CASSLGTENQPQHF.